This T cell receptor (beta chain) derives from a study of early T cells in non-severe SARS-CoV-2 infection. Study-wide context: Bulk RNA from unsorted whole blood was sequenced; chains were unpaired.

Unique molecular identifiers were affixed to single, distinct cDNA molecules. One entry per CDR3 protein, called by TCRdb with MiXCR from the 5' RACE reads. The sample consists of tens of thousands of distinct CDR3 sequences, roughly 5.7% of them appearing once. Study-wide results and limits: Lookups in VDJdb leaned toward anti-spike CD8 responses and missed private and CD4 specificities.

In its sample, this clonotype was seen many times. Its antigen is not known. There are 14 residues in the CDR3. The germline V gene encodes CDR1 LNHDA and CDR2 SQIVND (reference sequence). J lost 2 bases, V lost 3 bases, and 3 bases had no gene match. V and J are TRBV19 and TRBJ1-2; 7 bases line up with TRBD1. The specimen sequenced was whole blood. The sequence was collected from an adult who was a healthcare worker with PCR-confirmed SARS-CoV-2 infection or an uninfected control (not recorded which). CDR3 nucleotides: TGTGCCAGTAGTATCCAGGGGGTCAACTATGGCTACACCTTC. Protein sequence: CASSIQGVNYGYTF.